This TCR beta chain came from a study of cytomegalovirus exposure and HLA in healthy donors. Germline trimming cut 1 base from V and 3 bases from J; bases unmatched to any gene: 7. This CDR3 has 17 residues. From germline, CDR1 is GTSNPN and CDR2 SVGIG (reference sequence). The PCR employed 60 Vbeta primers together with 13 Jbeta primers. The method was immunoSEQ multiplex PCR; TCRdb's version includes in-frame clones alone and lacks a portion of them. The clone table shows some 43,000 clones, with the ten largest holding approximately 2%. The TCR was taken from a woman aged 30 to 39 in good health and CMV-seronegative. This chain uses TRBV30 with TRBJ1-5, with 12 positions matching TRBD1. Sequencing was carried out using PBMCs. The CDR3 loop is CAWSDRDRGPFNQPQHF. The CDR3 DNA sequence: TGTGCCTGGAGTGACAGGGACAGGGGGCCTTTCAATCAGCCCCAGCATTTT.